A single sample gave rise to the 29 T cell receptor beta chains below, sequenced in a study of OX40 agonist ivuxolimab in advanced cancers. Repertoires were generated with immunoSEQ multiplex PCR, while TCRdb's copy carries only in-frame clones and drops some. The table records some 71,000 clones, 84% of them present only once. Material: CD4+ or CD8+ T cells sorted from blood, obtained in a trial of the OX40 agonist ivuxolimab. All receptors derive from an adult with an advanced solid tumor such as melanoma, head and neck, liver or kidney cancer.

The chain employs TRBV7-6 and TRBJ1-1, with D uncertain. The CDR3 covers 15 residues. Trimming shortened V by 0 bases and J by 0 bases, and 8 bases separated the two germline ends. CDR1 and CDR2 from the germline V gene are SGHVS and FNYEAQ. The chain's CDR3 is CASSLARGVNTEAFF. Written as DNA, the CDR3 is TGTGCCAGCAGCTTAGCCCGTGGGGTGAACACTGAAGCTTTCTTT.

The J gene is TRBJ1-2, the V gene TRBV27; 12 nucleotides line up with TRBD1. Trimming cost V 4 bases and J 6 bases; bases outside gene matches: 6. The germline V gene encodes CDR1 MNHEY and CDR2 SMNVEV (reference sequence). This CDR3 has 15 residues. CDR3 bases: TGTGCCAGCAGTTCCTCGGGACAGGGGGCGAATGGCTACACCTTC. Protein sequence: CASSSSGQGANGYTF.

This clone was recorded a few times. The chain employs TRBV29-1 and TRBJ2-5, with a weak D call TRBD1 (6 bases). The CDR3 has 13 residues. CDR1 SQVTM and CDR2 ANQGSEA come from the germline V gene. V was clipped by 7 bases and J by 2 bases, with 14 bases between them. CDR3 DNA: TGCAGCGCATCGGACAGCAATCAAGAGACCCAGTACTTC. Its translation is CSASDSNQETQYF.

The chain employs TRBV6-6 and TRBJ1-1; D uncertain. Trimming cost V 4 bases and J 0 bases, with 15 bases left between them. Germline loops: CDR1 MNHNY, CDR2 SVGAGI (reference sequence). The CDR3 consists of 16 residues. The chain's CDR3 is CASSSPGATMNTEAFF. The CDR3 coding sequence is TGTGCCAGCAGTTCACCGGGAGCAACTATGAACACTGAAGCTTTCTTT.

DNA of the CDR3: TGTGCCAGCAGCCCGAGCGACCTGGTTTATTCACCCCTCCACTTT. It specifies CASSPSDLVYSPLHF. The chain combines TRBV9 with TRBJ1-6; D unclear. CDR1 is SGDLS, CDR2 YYNGEE, per germline. The CDR3 is made up of 15 amino acids. Between the trimmed V and J ends, which lost 4 bases and 8 bases, there was a span of 16 bases.

This chain connects TRBV27 to TRBJ2-5, with 7 bases identical to TRBD2. The J call may be incorrect, as the DNA end agrees better with TRBJ2-7. The CDR3 is 15 amino acids. Germline values: CDR1 MNHEY, CDR2 SMNVEV (reference sequence). The CDR3 reads CASSLSGTSSYEQYF. The CDR3 DNA reads as TGTGCCAGCAGTTTAAGCGGGACCTCCTCCTACGAGCAGTACTTC.

V and J are TRBV14 and TRBJ1-4, with D perhaps TRBD1 (5 bases). Trimming removed 4 bases from V and 0 bases from J, with 18 bases in between. CDR1 and CDR2 (germline): SGHDN, FVKESK. The length of the CDR3 is 18 residues. CDR3 coding DNA: TGTGCCAGCAGCCCCCCCATGCCGGGACGGCCAACTAATGAAAAACTGTTTTTT. It specifies CASSPPMPGRPTNEKLFF. The full variable domain, in which reference TRBV14 and TRBJ1-4 provide the parts outside the CDR3, is EAGVTQFPSHSVIEKGQTVTLRCDPISGHDNLYWYRRVMGKEIKFLLHFVKESKQDESGMPNNRFLAERTGGTYSTLKVQPAELEDSGVYFCASSPPMPGRPTNEKLFFGSGTQLSVL.

V and J are TRBV18 and TRBJ2-6; either TRBD1 or TRBD2 may supply D (5 bases each). The V end lost 1 base, the J end lost 0 bases, and 13 bases lay between the germline ends. The CDR3 covers 18 residues. Germline assignment: CDR1 KGHSH and CDR2 LQKENI. The CDR3 DNA reads as TGTGCCAGCTCACCACTTACGGGACGGAGCTCTGGGGCCAACGTCCTGACTTTC. Its protein product is CASSPLTGRSSGANVLTF.

This clone was observed a few times. This chain uses TRBV13 with TRBJ2-5; D gene ambiguous. Germline CDR1 is PRHDT and CDR2 is FYEKMQ (reference sequence). V dropped 6 bases and J dropped 5 bases, with 13 bases sitting between them. The CDR3 is 13 residues long. The DNA of the CDR3 is TGTGCCAGCAGGGGAACCCAACTGGAGACCCAGTACTTC. This gives the protein CASRGTQLETQYF. Combining the CDR3 with reference TRBV13 and TRBJ2-5 gives the whole variable domain AAGVIQSPRHLIKEKRETATLKCYPIPRHDTVYWYQQGPGQDPQFLISFYEKMQSDKGSIPDRFSAQQFSDYHSELNMSSLELGDSALYFCASRGTQLETQYFGPGTRLLVL.

The V and J genes are TRBV7-2 and TRBJ1-1; TRBD1 might be the D (6 bases). Trimming shortened V by 2 bases and J by 10 bases, and 14 bases separated the two germline ends. The CDR3 loop spans 13 amino acids. The germline CDR1 and CDR2 sequences are SGHTA and FQGNSA. The CDR3 loop reads CASSLNRVGVAFF. The DNA for the CDR3 is TGTGCCAGCAGCTTAAACAGGGTTGGAGTAGCTTTCTTT.

The chain has TRBV5-4 and TRBJ2-3; no definite D call. The CDR3 consists of 13 residues. CDR1 SGHNT and CDR2 YYREEE come from the germline V gene (reference sequence). Trimming stripped 0 bases from V and 5 bases from J, with 7 bases between. CDR3 nucleotide sequence: TGTGCCAGCAGCTTGGACTTTGAAGATACGCAGTATTTT. It yields the protein CASSLDFEDTQYF.

This clone occurred a few times. The chain is built from TRBV5-1 and TRBJ1-2, with D maybe TRBD1 (6 bases). Trimming took 1 base from V and 0 from J, leaving 19 bases between them. The CDR3 is made up of 18 amino acids. Germline values: CDR1 SGHRS, CDR2 YFSETQ. In DNA form, the CDR3 reads TGCGCCAGCAGCTTGTTTAGAATACAGGACAGCCCTAACTATGGCTACACCTTC. This translates into CASSLFRIQDSPNYGYTF.

The chain uses TRBV19 and TRBJ2-7, with D possibly being TRBD1 (6 bases). This CDR3 has 15 amino acids. V was clipped by 4 bases and J by 0 bases, with 13 bases between them. Per germline, CDR1 LNHDA and CDR2 SQIVND (reference sequence). CDR3 residues: CASSRTGSSSYEQYF. The CDR3 DNA is TGTGCCAGTAGTAGAACAGGGTCATCCTCCTACGAGCAGTACTTC.

The chain has TRBV2 and TRBJ1-1; 7 nucleotides agree with TRBD1. V lost 6 bases and J lost 5; bases outside the gene matches: 12. The germline V gene has CDR1 SNHLY and CDR2 FYNNEI. The CDR3 is 15 residues long. The CDR3 sequence: CASRAMTGSGTEAFF. The CDR3 nucleotides are TGTGCCAGCAGGGCCATGACAGGGTCCGGGACTGAAGCTTTCTTT.

The rearrangement joins TRBV29-1 to TRBJ1-2; a possible D gene is TRBD1 (5 bases). V dropped 6 bases and J dropped 6 bases, with 20 bases sitting between them. Germline CDR1 and CDR2: SQVTM and ANQGSEA. The CDR3 consists of 14 residues. The CDR3 here is CSVGWGGEEDGYTF. The DNA of the CDR3 is TGCAGCGTGGGATGGGGAGGGGAGGAGGATGGCTACACCTTC.

A single count supports this clone. The rearrangement links TRBV5-1 to TRBJ2-3; no definite D call. Germline CDR1 and CDR2: SGHRS and YFSETQ. V lost 1 base, J lost 0 bases, and 9 bases lay in between. This CDR3 has 15 amino acids. The CDR3 bases are TGCGCCAGCAGCTTGATTCCGATGAGCACAGATACGCAGTATTTT. Its protein is CASSLIPMSTDTQYF.

The chain carries TRBV5-4 and TRBJ1-1; 8 nucleotides align to TRBD1. This CDR3 has 14 residues. The germline CDR1 and CDR2 sequences are SGHNT and YYREEE (reference sequence). The junction had 6 bases not matched to a gene; V was cut back by 4 bases and J by 4 bases. As DNA, the CDR3 is TGTGCCAGCAGCAAGCAGGGGGCGCGCACTGAAGCTTTCTTT. This sequence encodes CASSKQGARTEAFF.

The rearrangement links TRBV11-2 to TRBJ1-4; no firm D call. The CDR3 has 17 residues. V was trimmed by 1 base and J by 3 bases, leaving 15 bases between them. The germline gives CDR1 SGHAT, CDR2 FQNNGV. In DNA form, the CDR3 reads TGTGCCAGCAGCTTAGGCCCGTTGTCTAGGTCTAATGAAAAACTGTTTTTT. Its protein is CASSLGPLSRSNEKLFF. The full variable domain, rest sourced from reference TRBV11-2 and TRBJ1-4, is EAGVAQSPRYKIIEKRQSVAFWCNPISGHATLYWYQQILGQGPKLLIQFQNNGVVDDSQLPKDRFSAERLKGVDSTLKIQPAKLEDSAVYLCASSLGPLSRSNEKLFFGSGTQLSVL.

The V and J genes are TRBV25-1 and TRBJ1-1; 7 bases are a match to TRBD1. From germline, CDR1 is MGHDK and CDR2 SYGVNS. V lost 6 bases and J lost 2; bases outside the gene matches: 9. The CDR3 has 15 amino acids. The CDR3 is CASSQTGTENTEAFF. The CDR3 region has the DNA TGTGCCAGCAGCCAGACCGGGACAGAAAACACTGAAGCTTTCTTT.

J is TRBJ2-5 and V is TRBV10-3; a possible D gene is TRBD2 (7 bases). The J call is in doubt because the DNA end fits TRBJ2-7 better. Germline assignment: CDR1 ENHRY and CDR2 SYGVKD. The CDR3 is 15 residues long. The CDR3 sequence: CAISERGGGGDEQYF. The CDR3 nucleotides are TGTGCCATCAGTGAACGCGGCGGGGGCGGAGACGAGCAGTACTTC.

The chain joins TRBV27 to TRBJ2-5, with TRBD1 matching over 8 bases. Germline values: CDR1 MNHEY, CDR2 SMNVEV (reference sequence). There are 15 residues in the CDR3. V gave up 8 bases and J gave up 1 base; unmatched junction bases: 9. The CDR3 reads CASATWDRIQETQYF. In nucleotides, the CDR3 is TGTGCCAGCGCGACCTGGGACAGGATCCAAGAGACCCAGTACTTC.

This clone was seen a handful of times. The chain is built from TRBV9 and TRBJ2-1; D is perhaps TRBD2 (5 bases). There are 13 residues in the CDR3. Per germline, CDR1 SGDLS and CDR2 YYNGEE. The V end lost 0 bases, the J end lost 10 bases, and 11 bases lay between the germline ends. The CDR3 region is CASSVGAEQEQFF. CDR3 sequence (DNA): TGTGCCAGCAGCGTAGGAGCGGAACAGGAGCAGTTCTTC.

The V and J genes are TRBV5-5 and TRBJ2-7, with 8 bases lining up with TRBD1. Germline V gives CDR1 SGHKS, CDR2 YYEKEE (reference sequence). V lost 0 bases and J lost 7; bases outside the gene matches: 6. The CDR3 is 14 amino acids. The CDR3 sequence: CASSLGTGTGEQYF. CDR3 DNA: TGTGCCAGCAGCTTGGGGACAGGGACCGGGGAGCAGTACTTC. The entire variable domain, with the rest obtained from reference TRBV5-5 and TRBJ2-7, is as follows: DAGVTQSPTHLIKTRGQQVTLRCSPISGHKSVSWYQQVLGQGPQFIFQYYEKEERGRGNFPDRFSARQFPNYSSELNVNALLLGDSALYLCASSLGTGTGEQYFGPGTRLTVT.

This clone has just one count. The rearrangement links TRBV2 to TRBJ1-1; no clear D gene. The CDR3 is made up of 12 amino acids. The V end was cut by 7 bases, the J end by 2 bases, with 8 bases between. Germline CDR1 reads SNHLY; CDR2 reads FYNNEI. The CDR3 is CASKQSNTEAFF. In DNA form, the CDR3 reads TGTGCCAGCAAACAGTCAAACACTGAAGCTTTCTTT.

This chain uses TRBV7-2 with TRBJ2-7, with D possibly being TRBD2 (6 bases). Germline V gene lookup returns CDR1 SGHTA and CDR2 FQGNSA. CDR3 size: 15 residues. V was pared by 4 bases and J by 1 base, with 14 bases between. CDR3 residues: CASSSRGRGSYEQYF. CDR3 nucleotides: TGTGCCAGCAGCTCCCGCGGGCGGGGATCCTACGAGCAGTACTTC.

J is TRBJ1-2 and V is TRBV5-6; TRBD1 is a possible D gene (5 bases). V was trimmed by 1 base and J by 4 bases, leaving 8 bases between them. CDR3 size: 13 residues. Per germline, CDR1 SGHDT and CDR2 YYEEEE. CDR3 sequence reads: CASSLQGSYGYTF. Here the CDR3 DNA reads TGTGCCAGCAGCTTGCAGGGAAGCTATGGCTACACCTTC. Looking up the rest from reference TRBV5-6 and TRBJ1-2 gives the full variable domain: DAGVTQSPTHLIKTRGQQVTLRCSPKSGHDTVSWYQQALGQGPQFIFQYYEEEERQRGNFPDRFSGHQFPNYSSELNVNALLLGDSALYLCASSLQGSYGYTFGSGTRLTVV.

This clone was seen only once. The rearrangement joins TRBV7-3 to TRBJ1-5; D perhaps matches TRBD1 (5 bases). Deletions cut 3 bases from V and 7 bases from J, with 10 bases between. Germline V CDR1 and CDR2: SGHTA, FQGTGA. The CDR3 totals 13 residues. The CDR3 DNA follows: TGTGCCAGCAGCTTTCGCAGGGACCAGCCCCAGCATTTT. It encodes CASSFRRDQPQHF. Drawing the rest from reference TRBV7-3 and TRBJ1-5, the complete variable domain is GAGVSQTPSNKVTEKGKYVELRCDPISGHTALYWYRQSLGQGPEFLIYFQGTGAADDSGLPNDRFFAVRPEGSVSTLKIQRTERGDSAVYLCASSFRRDQPQHFGDGTRLSIL.

V is TRBV4-1 and J is TRBJ1-5, with D hard to call. Deletions cut 0 bases from V and 0 bases from J, with 9 bases between. This CDR3 comprises 16 residues. Germline V CDR1 and CDR2: MGHRA, YSYEKL. Here the CDR3 DNA reads TGCGCCAGCAGCCAAGAATACAGTTATAGCAATCAGCCCCAGCATTTT. As protein: CASSQEYSYSNQPQHF.

This clone showed up just once. The chain is built from TRBV2 and TRBJ1-1, with 7 bases lining up with TRBD1. The J segment lost 5 bases and the V segment lost 4 bases, leaving 7 bases of the junction unmatched. The germline CDR1 and CDR2 sequences are SNHLY and FYNNEI. The CDR3 runs to 14 residues. In DNA, the CDR3 is TGTGCCAGCAGTGTGGGAGGGGGCTGGACTGAAGCTTTCTTT. This sequence encodes CASSVGGGWTEAFF.